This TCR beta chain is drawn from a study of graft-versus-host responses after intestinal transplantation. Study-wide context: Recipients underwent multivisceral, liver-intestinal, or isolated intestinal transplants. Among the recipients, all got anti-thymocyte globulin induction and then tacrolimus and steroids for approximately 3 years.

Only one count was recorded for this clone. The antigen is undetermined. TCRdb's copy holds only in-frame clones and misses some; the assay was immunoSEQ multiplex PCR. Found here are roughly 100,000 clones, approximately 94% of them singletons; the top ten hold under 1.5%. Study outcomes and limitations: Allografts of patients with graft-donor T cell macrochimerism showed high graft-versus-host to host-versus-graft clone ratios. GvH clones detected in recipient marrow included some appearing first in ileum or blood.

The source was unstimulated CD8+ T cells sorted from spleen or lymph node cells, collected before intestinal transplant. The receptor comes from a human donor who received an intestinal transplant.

The CDR3 spells CASSENLEGPNYGYTF. Written as DNA, the CDR3 is TGTGCCAGCAGTGAAAATTTAGAAGGGCCTAACTATGGCTACACCTTC. The chain couples TRBV25-1 to TRBJ1-2; D call uncertain. Germline V gives CDR1 MGHDK, CDR2 SYGVNS. V was shortened by 2 bases and J by 0 bases, with 13 bases between the two germline ends. The CDR3 totals 16 residues.